This TCR beta chain is drawn from a study of monozygotic twins with inflammatory bowel disease (dated by TCRdb to the late 2010s). A note on the overall study: The complete study included some 28 monozygotic twin pairs: 19 IBD-discordant Danish pairs and nine German pairs, of which four were IBD-concordant and five were IBD-discordant. Each individual had, on average, about 151 000 unique TCRalpha sequences and 181 000 unique TCRbeta sequences available for analysis. Disease-associated traits were sought mainly through comparisons between IBD patients and their genetically identical healthy co-twins within discordant pairs. What the authors observed across the whole study: The analysis was unable to tell different T cell subtypes apart. Repertoire similarity did not differ between concordant and discordant twins, possibly due to limited statistical power. No single strong signal or clonotype linked to IBD turned up in the results, so the idea that one exists was not supported. TCRbeta repertoire diversity, by inverse Simpson index, was decreased in IBD patients compared with their healthy co-twins. IBD patients shared fewer clonotypes with other individuals than healthy twins did, most markedly in patients showing signs of disease activity. Because patients were on differing immunosuppressive treatments, the repertoires may have picked up extra background noise and inter-individual variability.

From each donor, an approximately 2.5 ml peripheral blood sample was collected into PAXgene tubes and stored at -80 degrees C. Without T cell sorting, total RNA was isolated from whole blood using the PAXgene blood miRNA kit on an automated QIAcube. Peripheral blood from monozygotic twin pairs who were concordant or discordant for inflammatory bowel disease underwent deep TCRalpha and TCRbeta repertoire profiling using unique molecular barcoding. Smoking habits were recorded for all twin pairs, and each individual was classified as a current, former or never smoker. Library method: 5' RACE. The input for every TCR library was roughly 3.5 ug of total RNA. For each sample, cDNA was synthesized in eight separate reactions using SMARTScribe reverse transcriptase. During cDNA synthesis, unique molecular identifiers containing a 6-nucleotide sample barcode were introduced by template switching. TCRalpha and TCRbeta cDNA was amplified in two nested PCRs of 16 and 9 cycles, and bead purification was carried out after each PCR. Before amplification, cDNA was treated with uracil DNA-glycosylase and purified using the QIAquick PCR purification kit. The second PCR added Illumina TruSeq-compatible adapters along with sample-specific barcodes. Library quality and concentration were assessed using TapeStation and Qubit, and approximately 5 ng of each library was pooled. The pooled libraries were sequenced with 2 x 100 bp reads and custom sequencing primers on an Illumina HiSeq2500 single-index Rapid Run. Concerning the study's data processing: PCR and sequencing errors were corrected by UMI-based consensus assembly using MiGEC version 1.2.6. V(D)J alignment, clonotype assembly and CDR3 extraction were performed with MiXCR version 2.1.1. Gene usage, clonotype sharing and MAIT/NKT TCR abundance were normalised by analysing the top 1000, 10 000 and 20 000 clonotypes per sample. After downsampling to 27 000 UMIs, diversity was calculated as the inverse Simpson index using the vegan R package. Paired Mann-Whitney U tests were applied to discordant twin pairs, and Benjamini-Hochberg correction was used for multiple testing. TCRdb reprocessed the sequencing reads and holds a single record per CDR3 protein sequence, with no DNA. TCRdb's processing, not the study's, gives the V and J calls here. This sample's table lists around 200,000 distinct CDR3 sequences. The ten largest clones represent around 1.5% of the sample.

As regards this clonotype: No antigen is known for it.

Inclusive of the bounding cysteine and phenylalanine, the CDR3 is 18 residues long. No DNA is listed. CDR1 and CDR2 are drawn from the germline V gene: MDHEN, SYDVKM. The sequencing sample was made of blood. This sequence originates from a human donor with ulcerative colitis or Crohn's disease, or a healthy co-twin of an affected twin (not recorded which). The rearranged segments are TRBV28 and TRBJ2-2; TCRdb picks TRBD1, but there is no DNA to check that call. The CDR3 sequence is CASSQPPGTGDFTGELFF. With the rest looked up from the reference TRBV28 and TRBJ2-2 genes rather than sequenced, the full variable domain is DVKVTQSSRYLVKRTGEKVFLECVQDMDHENMFWYRQDPGLGLRLIYFSYDVKMKEKGDIPEGYSVSREKKERFSLILESASTNQTSMYLCASSQPPGTGDFTGELFFGEGSRLTVL.